The 13 T cell receptor beta chains below come from one sample, sequenced in a study of identical twins (TCRdb year 2016). Libraries came from 5' RACE. Instrument used: Illumina HiSeq 2000. Using fastp at Q25 and MiXCR, TCRdb reprocessed the public reads and kept productive beta chains. Identical CDR3 protein sequences are pooled into one entry, listed with their most common genes and DNA. This sample holds around 530,000 distinct CDR3 sequences; approximately 16% were observed only once. The ten largest account for about 0.4% of the sample. This sample also appeared in a second study, on yellow fever vaccine responses in identical twins.

The sample taken for sequencing was CD4+ T cells sorted from blood. These receptors were obtained from a woman aged 18 to 35 in good health.

This clonotype was observed many times. The rearrangement joins TRBV10-3 to TRBJ2-1; the D is unclear. The CDR3 consists of 14 residues. Trimming stripped 2 bases from V and 8 bases from J, with 13 bases between. Per germline, CDR1 ENHRY and CDR2 SYGVKD. The CDR3, as DNA: TGTGCCATCAGTGAGATTCCCCTAGGCGATGAGCAGTTCTTC. This translates into CAISEIPLGDEQFF.

In its sample, this clonotype was seen a few times. This sequence joins TRBV10-1 and TRBJ2-7; tentative D call: TRBD1 (7 bases). The CDR3 covers 14 residues. The germline V gene encodes CDR1 WNHNN and CDR2 SYGVQD (reference sequence). Trimming left V 4 bases short and J 1 base short, with 11 bases between. This CDR3 reads CASSAGGLSYEQYF. CDR3 sequence (DNA): TGCGCCAGCAGTGCAGGGGGGTTATCCTACGAGCAGTACTTC.

CDR3 residues: CASSLFPGLTLAGRIPGELFF. For the CDR3, the DNA is TGTGCCAGCAGCTTATTTCCTGGCCTCACTCTAGCGGGACGTATTCCCGGGGAGCTGTTTTTT. V and J are TRBV11-2 and TRBJ2-2, with 9 bases fitting TRBD2. Per the germline V gene, CDR1 is SGHAT and CDR2 is FQNNGV. Unmatched junction bases numbered 22, after V lost 2 bases and J lost 6 bases. This CDR3 spans 21 amino acids.

The V and J genes are TRBV13 and TRBJ2-7; possibly TRBD2 for D (6 bases). V was trimmed by 3 bases and J by 4 bases, leaving 13 bases between them. Germline CDR1 and CDR2: PRHDT and FYEKMQ (reference sequence). The CDR3 contains 14 residues. CDR3 sequence (DNA): TGTGCCAGCAGCTTGGGGAGGCTAGGGTACGAGCAGTACTTC. Encoded protein: CASSLGRLGYEQYF.

This clonotype was counted between two and nine times. J is TRBJ2-7 and V is TRBV20-1, with D possibly matching TRBD2 (6 bases). V lost 3 bases and J lost 4, with 10 bases in between. This CDR3 spans 12 amino acids. Germline assignment: CDR1 DFQATT and CDR2 SNEGSKA (reference sequence). The CDR3 is CSASLAGYEQYV. The DNA of the CDR3 is TGCAGTGCTAGTTTGGCGGGGTACGAGCAGTACGTC.

This clonotype has ten or more counts. The chain joins TRBV10-3 to TRBJ2-3; D perhaps matches TRBD1 (6 bases). The CDR3 is made up of 15 amino acids. V gave up 7 bases and J gave up 5 bases, with 19 bases separating them. Germline loops: CDR1 ENHRY, CDR2 SYGVKD. The CDR3 DNA follows: TGTGCCATCAATTTGCAGGGACATGGTGTAGATACGCAGTATTTT. It codes for CAINLQGHGVDTQYF.

This clonotype was seen many times. The CDR3 region has the DNA TGTGCCAGCAGCTTAGTTAGCGGGAGCACCTACAATGAGCAGTTCTTC. It is translated as CASSLVSGSTYNEQFF. This chain connects TRBV7-8 to TRBJ2-1, with 9 bases lining up with TRBD2. J lost 2 bases, V lost 1 base, and 3 bases had no gene match. CDR3 length: 16 amino acids. Germline V CDR1 and CDR2: SGHVS, FQNEAQ. The full variable domain, rest sourced from reference TRBV7-8 and TRBJ2-1, is GAGVSQSPRYKVAKRGQDVALRCDPISGHVSLFWYQQALGQGPEFLTYFQNEAQLDKSGLPSDRFFAERPEGSVSTLKIQRTQQEDSAVYLCASSLVSGSTYNEQFFGPGTRLTVL.

In its sample, this clonotype was seen a few times. The chain has TRBV6-1 and TRBJ2-7; D remains unclear. The germline CDR1 and CDR2 sequences are MNHNS and SASEGT. The CDR3 has 15 residues. Trimming took off 6 bases at V and 5 bases at J, with 20 bases between the two ends. The CDR3 protein is CASSPNGVLADEQYV. The CDR3 DNA is TGTGCCAGCAGCCCAAATGGGGTTTTAGCAGACGAGCAGTACGTC.

This clonotype has more than one count but fewer than ten. The V call is TRBV27, the J call TRBJ2-1; D tentatively fits TRBD1 or TRBD2 (5 bases each). The CDR3 loop spans 15 amino acids. With 7 bases removed from V and 1 base from J, the gap between germline ends came to 14 bases. Germline V gene lookup returns CDR1 MNHEY and CDR2 SMNVEV (reference sequence). The CDR3 loop is CASKFKRGSYNEQFF. The CDR3 DNA reads as TGTGCCAGCAAATTTAAGAGGGGTTCCTACAATGAGCAGTTCTTC.

V and J are TRBV11-2 and TRBJ2-1, with TRBD1 matching over 8 bases. The CDR3 is 15 residues long. Germline V gene sequence: CDR1 SGHAT, CDR2 FQNNGV. Trimming took 2 bases from V and 5 from J; bases not matched to a gene: 5. This CDR3 reads CASSLSRTGHNEQFF. CDR3 nucleotides: TGTGCCAGCAGCTTATCCCGGACAGGGCACAATGAGCAGTTCTTC.

This clonotype came up a few times. The chain has TRBV10-3 and TRBJ2-2; D is uncertain. The CDR3 sequence is 14 residues long. CDR1 ENHRY and CDR2 SYGVKD come from the germline V gene. V was pared by 7 bases and J by 0 bases, with 9 bases between. The CDR3 DNA sequence: TGTGCCATCAAAAGCGATGCGAACACCGGGGAGCTGTTTTTT. This sequence encodes CAIKSDANTGELFF.

This clonotype was picked up many times. V usage is TRBV27 and J usage is TRBJ1-6; no reliable D call. This CDR3 has 16 residues. Trimming took off 4 bases at V and 0 bases at J, with 10 bases between the two ends. Per germline, CDR1 MNHEY and CDR2 SMNVEV (reference sequence). CDR3 in amino acids: CASSSSMSSYNSPLHF. CDR3 nucleotide sequence: TGTGCCAGCAGTTCCTCGATGAGCTCCTATAATTCACCCCTCCACTTT.

The chain links TRBV10-2 to TRBJ2-3; 11 positions agree with TRBD2. Germline CDR1 and CDR2: WSHSY and SAAADI. With 9 bases clipped from V and 2 bases from J, the junction kept 7 bases outside the gene matches. There are 15 residues in the CDR3. The CDR3 spells CASKGTSGTTDTQYF. The CDR3 nucleotides are TGCGCCAGTAAGGGGACTAGCGGCACCACAGATACGCAGTATTTT.